This entry lists 22 T cell receptor beta chains sequenced from one sample in a study of blood T cell repertoires in COVID-19. Here immunoSEQ multiplex PCR was the method, and the copy in TCRdb shows in-frame clones only, minus some. The sample comprises 200,000 to 250,000 clones, around 83% of which are singletons, and less than 3% rests with the top ten. Sequenced material: peripheral blood. These receptors were taken from a man between 45 and 60 years old with active or convalescent COVID-19.

This clone was detected once. The V and J genes are TRBV19 and TRBJ2-7, with 15 bases that match TRBD2. This CDR3 contains 15 residues. CDR1 is LNHDA and CDR2 is SQIVND in the germline V gene (reference sequence). V shed 6 bases, J shed 4 bases, and the junction held 4 bases outside the gene matches. The CDR3 is CASRPGLAGGYEQYF. The CDR3 coding sequence is TGTGCCAGTAGACCGGGACTAGCGGGAGGTTACGAGCAGTACTTC.

The chain joins TRBV7-8 to TRBJ2-7, with 9 positions matching TRBD1. Germline V gives CDR1 SGHVS, CDR2 FQNEAQ. This CDR3 has 16 amino acids. Trimming cost V 5 bases and J 3 bases; bases outside gene matches: 11. The CDR3: CASSPGEDRGNYEQYF. DNA for the CDR3: TGTGCCAGCAGCCCGGGGGAGGACAGGGGTAACTACGAGCAGTACTTC.

V and J are TRBV4-1 and TRBJ2-1, with 7 bases that match TRBD2. Per germline, CDR1 MGHRA and CDR2 YSYEKL. The CDR3 length is 16 residues. The J segment lost 0 bases and the V segment lost 2 bases, leaving 4 bases of the junction unmatched. CDR3 amino acids: CASSQTSVVSYNEQFF. In nucleotides, the CDR3 is TGCGCCAGCAGCCAAACTAGCGTAGTCTCCTACAATGAGCAGTTCTTC.

The chain combines TRBV19 with TRBJ1-2; TRBD1 matches at 12 bases. V lost 7 bases and J lost 4; bases outside the gene matches: 10. Germline CDR1 is LNHDA and CDR2 is SQIVND (reference sequence). This CDR3 has 16 residues. CDR3 bases: TGTGCCAGTATCCAAAGGGGGACAGGGGGCTTCTATGGCTACACCTTC. Translated: CASIQRGTGGFYGYTF.

The rearrangement uses TRBV27 and TRBJ1-6, with 7 nucleotides matching TRBD1. This CDR3 has 17 residues. Germline V gives CDR1 MNHEY, CDR2 SMNVEV (reference sequence). With 9 bases clipped from V and 0 bases from J, the junction kept 11 bases outside the gene matches. Written as DNA, the CDR3 is TGTGCCAGTTTGCGGGACAGCGCTAGCTCCTATAATTCACCCCTCCACTTT. Translating it yields CASLRDSASSYNSPLHF.

The chain has TRBV24-1 and TRBJ2-3; TRBD1 aligns across 12 bases. Germline CDR1 KGHDR, CDR2 SFDVKD. CDR3 size: 17 residues. Trimming took 4 bases from V and 3 from J; bases not matched to a gene: 7. In DNA form, the CDR3 reads TGTGCCACCAGTGACCGGGACAGGGGGCGCCAAACAGATACGCAGTATTTT. This translates into CATSDRDRGRQTDTQYF.

For this clone: An end of the junction does not agree with germline; a read error may underlie this. V usage is TRBV20-1 and J usage is TRBJ2-7; 7 bases line up with TRBD1. CDR3 length equals 12 residues. Germline-derived CDR1 and CDR2 are DFQATT and SNEGSKA (reference sequence). The CDR3 DNA reads as TGCAGTGCTAGTGAGACAGGGCCGGAGTTCGACTTC. Translated: CSASETGPEFDF.

The genes are TRBV19 and TRBJ1-6; D not resolved. The CDR3 length is 14 residues. The ends were cut back, 3 bases at V and 7 bases at J, with 10 bases in the middle. Per germline, CDR1 LNHDA and CDR2 SQIVND (reference sequence). The CDR3 loop is CASSMGRPNSPLHF. The DNA of the CDR3 is TGTGCCAGTAGTATGGGCAGGCCCAATTCACCCCTCCACTTT.

The chain is built from TRBV7-2 and TRBJ2-3, with D maybe TRBD2 (6 bases). In germline, CDR1 is SGHTA, CDR2 FQGNSA. This CDR3 is built from 14 residues. Trimming shortened V by 6 bases and J by 2 bases, and 12 bases separated the two germline ends. The chain's CDR3 is CASRPGLFTDTQYF. CDR3 sequence (DNA): TGTGCCAGCAGACCTGGACTATTCACAGATACGCAGTATTTT.

The CDR3 region is CASSQSAREDEQYF. DNA for the CDR3: TGTGCCAGCAGCCAATCGGCCAGGGAGGACGAGCAGTACTTC. J is TRBJ2-7 and V is TRBV14; TRBD2 is a possible D gene (6 bases). Germline CDR1 reads SGHDN; CDR2 reads FVKESK. The V and J ends lost 2 bases and 5 bases respectively, with 13 bases between them. The CDR3 contains 14 residues. The full variable domain, in which reference TRBV14 and TRBJ2-7 provide the parts outside the CDR3, is EAGVTQFPSHSVIEKGQTVTLRCDPISGHDNLYWYRRVMGKEIKFLLHFVKESKQDESGMPNNRFLAERTGGTYSTLKVQPAELEDSGVYFCASSQSAREDEQYFGPGTRLTVT.

The rearrangement uses TRBV1 and TRBJ1-5. TRBV1 corresponds to a pseudogene. The CDR3 contains 15 residues. CDR3 protein: CTSSQAGESNQPQHF. In DNA form, the CDR3 reads TGCACCAGCAGCCAAGCTGGGGAGAGCAATCAGCCCCAGCATTTT.

The V call is TRBV10-3, the J call TRBJ2-6, with no clear D. This CDR3 has 16 amino acids. Germline V CDR1 and CDR2: ENHRY, SYGVKD. V lost 6 bases and J 2 bases, leaving 14 bases between the germline ends. The DNA of the CDR3 is TGTGCCATCAGCGCCGATAGTACCCCTGGGGCCAACGTCCTGACTTTC. Its translation is CAISADSTPGANVLTF.

With regard to this clone: Compared with germline, one end of the junction differs, possibly owing to a read error. The DNA for the CDR3 is TGTGCTAGCAGCTTAGAGGTAGGGGGAGCCGATACGCAGTATTTT. Translated: CASSLEVGGADTQYF. The J gene is TRBJ2-3, the V gene TRBV7-7, with D perhaps TRBD1 (6 bases). The CDR3 runs to 15 residues. The V gene's germline CDR1 is SSHAT and CDR2 FNYEAQ (reference sequence).

The chain recombines TRBV13 with TRBJ1-3, with 8 bases matching TRBD1. The CDR3 consists of 14 residues. V lost 2 bases to trimming and J lost 4 bases; unmatched junction nucleotides: 1. Looked up from germline, CDR1 is PRHDT and CDR2 is FYEKMQ (reference sequence). The CDR3 here is CASSLWTGGNTIYF. The CDR3, as DNA: TGTGCCAGCAGCTTATGGACAGGGGGAAACACCATATATTTT.

This clone appeared a few times. This chain links TRBV10-3 with TRBJ2-5, with 7 bases fitting TRBD2. The CDR3 runs to 14 residues. Trimming cost V 6 bases and J 2 bases; bases outside gene matches: 6. From germline, CDR1 is ENHRY and CDR2 SYGVKD. CDR3 DNA sequence: TGTGCCATCAGGAGCGGGGAGGGGCAAGAGACCCAGTACTTC. Its translation is CAIRSGEGQETQYF.

J is TRBJ2-7 and V is TRBV28; TRBD1 agrees at 9 bases. The CDR3 is 14 residues long. Looked up from germline, CDR1 is MDHEN and CDR2 is SYDVKM. The V segment lost 6 bases and the J segment 5 bases; nucleotides outside the gene matches: 8. CDR3 coding DNA: TGTGCCAGCAGCCGGGACAGGGCCATGAACGAGCAGTACTTC. This sequence encodes CASSRDRAMNEQYF.

On this clone: Other nucleotide sequences in the sample specify the same CDR3. The chain joins TRBV9 to TRBJ1-5, with TRBD1 matching 8 bases. This CDR3 spans 15 amino acids. Germline trimming cut 3 bases from V and 3 bases from J; bases unmatched to any gene: 5. Germline CDR1 and CDR2: SGDLS and YYNGEE. The CDR3: CASSAGTGDNQPQHF. The CDR3 DNA follows: TGTGCCAGCAGCGCCGGGACAGGTGACAATCAGCCCCAGCATTTT.

The chain combines TRBV7-9 with TRBJ1-5, with TRBD1 identical over 7 bases. V dropped 1 base and J dropped 5; count of bases not matched to a gene: 5. The CDR3 sequence is 15 residues long. The germline V gene encodes CDR1 SEHNR and CDR2 FQNEAQ (reference sequence). The DNA for the CDR3 is TGTGCCAGCAGCTTAGGACAGGGTGGGCATCAGCCCCAGCATTTT. As protein: CASSLGQGGHQPQHF.

The chain couples TRBV30 to TRBJ1-2, with 11 bases that match TRBD1. The CDR3 runs 15 residues. With 0 bases clipped from V and 1 base from J, the junction kept 1 base outside the gene matches. The germline V gene has CDR1 GTSNPN and CDR2 SVGIG (reference sequence). Here the CDR3 DNA reads TGTGCCTGGAGTGTTGGGACAGGGGGTAACTATGGCTACACCTTC. Protein: CAWSVGTGGNYGYTF.

The chain links TRBV11-2 to TRBJ1-5, with D unclear. Looked up from germline, CDR1 is SGHAT and CDR2 is FQNNGV. This CDR3 is built from 15 residues. V gave up 1 base and J gave up 5 bases, with 12 bases separating them. The CDR3 DNA reads TGTGCCAGCAGCTTAGGACCGTCTGCGGATCAGCCCCAGCATTTT. Its translation: CASSLGPSADQPQHF.

Only one count was recorded for this clone. J is TRBJ1-5 and V is TRBV29-1, with D perhaps TRBD1 (6 bases). Trimming left V 6 bases short and J 0 bases short, with 15 bases between. The CDR3 totals 15 residues. Per germline, CDR1 SQVTM and CDR2 ANQGSEA. The CDR3 region is CSVRAQGYSNQPQHF. The CDR3 DNA is TGCAGCGTGCGGGCCCAGGGGTATAGCAATCAGCCCCAGCATTTT.

This clone occurred once. This sequence joins TRBV7-6 and TRBJ2-3; D is possibly TRBD2 (7 bases). Trimming pared 1 base from V and 5 bases from J, leaving 13 bases between. The CDR3 totals 15 residues. Germline V lookup: CDR1 SGHVS, CDR2 FNYEAQ. In nucleotides, the CDR3 is TGTGCCAGCAGCTTAGACGGGGGGCGAGGAGATACGCAGTATTTT. It specifies CASSLDGGRGDTQYF.